This T cell receptor (beta chain) comes out of a study of blood T cell repertoires in COVID-19. Study as a whole: Spain, Italy and the United States supplied samples that represented acute and convalescent COVID-19.

The authors' processing: Amplification with reference gene primers provided the estimates of nucleated cell counts. Libraries were prepared by immunoSEQ multiplex PCR; TCRdb keeps only in-frame clonotypes and omits some of them. The D gene and trimming were derived from the DNA, and the V and J assignments and clone size from that table. There are over 70,000 clones in the sample; 75% to 90% occur only once, and 19% lies in the top ten. The CDR3 is 16 amino acids. The germline V and J ends were trimmed by 0 bases and 2 bases, with 8 bases remaining between them. The receptor's source is an elderly woman with acute or convalescent COVID-19. Sequencing input: peripheral blood. J is TRBJ2-6 and V is TRBV23-1; possible D gene TRBD2, 5 bases. TRBV23-1 qualifies as an ORF whose function is uncertain. CDR3 in amino acids: CASSQSTGTGANVLTF. In DNA, the CDR3 is TGCGCCAGCAGTCAATCTACCGGGACTGGGGCCAACGTCCTGACTTTC.